Listed here is a single T cell receptor beta chain. Antigen unknown. Trimming cost V 5 bases and J 2 bases; bases outside gene matches: 9. Germline assignment: CDR1 GTSNPN and CDR2 SVGIG (reference sequence). The CDR3 has 16 residues. The method was immunoSEQ multiplex PCR; TCRdb's version includes in-frame clones alone and lacks a portion of them. Altogether about 44,000 clones are present, 60% to 70% being singletons, with the ten largest covering 3% to 4%. The time point is: cycle 4 day 1 (C4D1), after 5 to 7 weeks of nivolumab. Every patient was affected by relapse after autologous stem cell transplantation, while exposure to brentuximab vedotin was not uniform. This entry belongs to a study of PD-1 blockade in classical Hodgkin lymphoma. About the research overall: With a 2-week interval, patients received intravenous nivolumab at 3 mg/kg.

Findings of the study overall: TCR diversity rose significantly by C4D1 in CD4+ but not CD8+ cells. The drivers behind the repertoire differences, possibly disease activity or prior therapy, remain undefined.

The sequence derives from a human donor with classical Hodgkin lymphoma. V is TRBV30 and J is TRBJ1-4; 9 nucleotides match TRBD1. This specimen was peripheral blood mononuclear cells (PBMCs), taken before the fourth cycle of nivolumab. The CDR3 is CAWGTGFGRTNEKLFF. CDR3 DNA: TGTGCCTGGGGGACAGGGTTTGGAAGGACTAATGAAAAACTGTTTTTT.